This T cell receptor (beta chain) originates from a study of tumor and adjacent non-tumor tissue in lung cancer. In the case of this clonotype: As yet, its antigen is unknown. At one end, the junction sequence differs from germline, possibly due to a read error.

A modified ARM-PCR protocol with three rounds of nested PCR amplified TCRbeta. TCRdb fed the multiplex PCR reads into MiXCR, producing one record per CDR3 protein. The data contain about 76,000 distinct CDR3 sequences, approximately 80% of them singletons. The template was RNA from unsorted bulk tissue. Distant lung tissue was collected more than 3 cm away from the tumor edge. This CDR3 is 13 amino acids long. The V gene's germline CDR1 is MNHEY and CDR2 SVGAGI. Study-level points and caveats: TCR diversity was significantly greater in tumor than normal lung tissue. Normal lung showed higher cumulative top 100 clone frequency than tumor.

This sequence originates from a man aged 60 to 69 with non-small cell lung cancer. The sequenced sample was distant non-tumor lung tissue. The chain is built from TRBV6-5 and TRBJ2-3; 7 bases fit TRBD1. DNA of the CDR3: TGTGCCAGTAGTTCGACAGGGAGAGATAGGCAGTATTTT. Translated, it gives CASSSTGRDRQYF.